One and the same sample provided the 24 T cell receptor beta chains below, sequenced in a study of blood T cell repertoires in COVID-19. Measured with immunoSEQ multiplex PCR; TCRdb has only the in-frame clones, and not every one. The table records roughly 300,000 clones, around 82% of them present only once. Sequenced material: peripheral blood. These receptors all come from a woman between 45 and 65 years old who had recovered from COVID-19.

This rearrangement joins TRBV2 to TRBJ1-4; D unresolved. CDR3 size: 13 residues. Trimming stripped 4 bases from V and 14 bases from J, with 17 bases between. In germline, CDR1 is SNHLY, CDR2 FYNNEI. The CDR3 spells CASSVLRRDRLFF. CDR3 nucleotide sequence: TGTGCCAGCAGTGTCCTCAGGCGGGATCGGCTGTTTTTT.

There are a few counts of this clone. The V call is TRBV5-5, the J call TRBJ1-5; 8 nucleotides align to TRBD1. Germline CDR1 SGHKS, CDR2 YYEKEE (reference sequence). The J segment lost 3 bases and the V segment lost 3 bases, leaving 8 bases of the junction unmatched. This CDR3 has 16 amino acids. CDR3 loop: CASSSGTGGSNQPQHF. CDR3 bases: TGTGCCAGCAGCTCCGGGACAGGTGGGTCCAATCAGCCCCAGCATTTT. Based on the CDR3 plus reference TRBV5-5 and TRBJ1-5, the full variable domain is DAGVTQSPTHLIKTRGQQVTLRCSPISGHKSVSWYQQVLGQGPQFIFQYYEKEERGRGNFPDRFSARQFPNYSSELNVNALLLGDSALYLCASSSGTGGSNQPQHFGDGTRLSIL.

This sequence joins TRBV13 and TRBJ2-5, with D possibly matching TRBD2 (6 bases). The CDR3 consists of 17 residues. Between the trimmed V and J ends, which lost 0 bases and 2 bases, there was a span of 16 bases. CDR1 is PRHDT and CDR2 is FYEKMQ in the germline V gene (reference sequence). The CDR3 DNA reads as TGTGCCAGCAGCTTAGGCTTAAGGTTGGCGGGGCAAGAGACCCAGTACTTC. Protein: CASSLGLRLAGQETQYF.

The rearrangement uses TRBV12-3 or TRBV12-4 and TRBJ2-5; 7 bases map to TRBD2. V dropped 5 bases and J dropped 4; count of bases not matched to a gene: 4. This CDR3 is 13 amino acids long. The CDR3 here is CASSRAGTETQYF. The DNA of the CDR3 is TGTGCCAGCAGTCGAGCGGGGACAGAGACCCAGTACTTC.

The rearrangement links TRBV24-1 to TRBJ2-1; 9 positions match TRBD1. Germline V gene data show CDR1 as KGHDR and CDR2 as SFDVKD. V gave up 3 bases and J gave up 9 bases; unmatched junction bases: 11. This CDR3 comprises 16 residues. The CDR3 here is CATSDIQGASPPEQFF. CDR3 sequence (DNA): TGTGCCACCAGTGATATACAGGGGGCAAGTCCCCCTGAGCAGTTCTTC.

The rearrangement joins TRBV28 to TRBJ1-1, with 9 bases lining up with TRBD1. The germline CDR1 and CDR2 sequences are MDHEN and SYDVKM. Trimming cost V 4 bases and J 4 bases; bases outside gene matches: 10. CDR3 length: 16 amino acids. CDR3: CASSSPGQGWGTEAFF. The CDR3 nucleotides read TGTGCCAGCAGTTCGCCGGGACAGGGATGGGGCACTGAAGCTTTCTTT.

CDR3 sequence (DNA): TGTGCCAGCAGCGCGCAGGGTATTGATTCACCCCTCCACTTT. Encoded protein: CASSAQGIDSPLHF. This chain joins TRBV7-2 and TRBJ1-6; a possible D gene is TRBD1 (5 bases). The V and J ends lost 5 bases and 8 bases respectively, with 13 bases between them. Looked up from germline, CDR1 is SGHTA and CDR2 is FQGNSA. The length of the CDR3 is 14 residues.

CDR3: CASSRRGGTNIQYF. CDR3 bases: TGTGCCAGCAGTCGCAGGGGAGGGACGAACATTCAGTACTTC. The chain combines TRBV28 with TRBJ2-4, with D possibly being TRBD2 (7 bases). The ends were cut back, 5 bases at V and 7 bases at J, with 15 bases in the middle. This CDR3 has 14 residues. The V gene's germline CDR1 is MDHEN and CDR2 SYDVKM.

V usage is TRBV28 and J usage is TRBJ2-7, with a weak D call TRBD1 (6 bases). Germline loops: CDR1 MDHEN, CDR2 SYDVKM. This CDR3 contains 13 residues. CDR3 DNA sequence: TGTGCTGTAACAGGGCCCCTCCACTACGAGCAGTACTTC. Residues: CAVTGPLHYEQYF.

As regards this clone: One end of the junction is discordant with germline, which a read error may explain. The chain has TRBV28 and TRBJ1-6; maybe TRBD1 (6 bases). The germline CDR1 and CDR2 sequences are MDHEN and SYDVKM. This CDR3 spans 13 amino acids. The CDR3 here is CASSLLGGQEVSF. The DNA for the CDR3 is TGTGCCAGCAGTTTGCTTGGGGGCCAGGAGGTTTCATTT.

The gene calls are TRBV15 and TRBJ2-1; 10 bases line up with TRBD2. Trimming at V came to 1 base and at J to 5 bases, leaving 2 bases not matched to a gene. Germline CDR1 and CDR2: LNHNV and YYDKDF (reference sequence). This CDR3 comprises 15 residues. The CDR3 sequence: CATSRGTSGNNEQFF. CDR3 coding DNA: TGTGCCACCAGCAGAGGGACTAGCGGAAACAATGAGCAGTTCTTC.

The chain has TRBV5-5 and TRBJ1-4, with 12 bases identical to TRBD1. With 4 bases clipped from V and 7 bases from J, the junction kept 14 bases outside the gene matches. The CDR3 spans 18 residues. In germline, CDR1 is SGHKS, CDR2 YYEKEE (reference sequence). CDR3 bases: TGTGCCAGCAGCCATATCAAAGGGACAGGGGGCGAGGCTGAAAAACTGTTTTTT. This gives the protein CASSHIKGTGGEAEKLFF.

The chain links TRBV6-2 or TRBV6-3 to TRBJ1-1; D not certain. The V gene lost 1 base and the J gene lost 4 bases, with 13 bases spanning the gap. CDR3 length: 15 amino acids. The germline V gene encodes CDR1 MNHEY and CDR2 SVGEGT. The CDR3 DNA is TGTGCCAGCAGTTACTTTCTAACCCCAAGCACTGAAGCTTTCTTT. This encodes CASSYFLTPSTEAFF.

The chain carries TRBV6-5 and TRBJ1-3, with TRBD1 as a possible D gene (5 bases). With 8 bases removed from V and 4 bases from J, the gap between germline ends came to 15 bases. This CDR3 is built from 14 residues. Germline V gives CDR1 MNHEY, CDR2 SVGAGI. The CDR3 loop is CASVRQGKGNTIYF. The CDR3, as DNA: TGTGCCAGCGTGAGGCAGGGCAAAGGAAACACCATATATTTT.

This chain uses TRBV18 with TRBJ1-1; D is possibly TRBD1 (6 bases). V dropped 2 bases and J dropped 2 bases, with 12 bases sitting between them. Germline V lookup: CDR1 KGHSH, CDR2 LQKENI. The CDR3 sequence is 15 residues long. The CDR3 DNA is TGTGCCAGCTCACCAGCACAGGGCTACAACACTGAAGCTTTCTTT. As protein: CASSPAQGYNTEAFF.

The rearrangement uses TRBV7-9 and TRBJ2-1, with 10 positions matching TRBD2. The CDR3 runs to 18 residues. Unmatched junction bases numbered 18, after V lost 3 bases and J lost 10 bases. Germline-derived CDR1 and CDR2 are SEHNR and FQNEAQ (reference sequence). Here the CDR3 reads CASSFSFSASGSIQEQFF. CDR3 bases: TGTGCCAGCAGCTTTTCGTTCTCGGCTAGCGGGAGTATTCAGGAGCAGTTCTTC.

This CDR3 is CASRPDRDYGYTF. As DNA, the CDR3 is TGTGCCAGCAGACCTGACAGGGACTATGGCTACACCTTC. The genes are TRBV7-9 and TRBJ1-2; 7 bases match TRBD1. The CDR3 has 13 amino acids. The junction had 4 bases not matched to a gene; V was cut back by 6 bases and J by 3 bases. Germline CDR1 SEHNR, CDR2 FQNEAQ (reference sequence). The variable domain in full, completed from reference TRBV7-9 and TRBJ1-2, reads DTGVSQNPRHKITKRGQNVTFRCDPISEHNRLYWYRQTLGQGPEFLTYFQNEAQLEKSRLLSDRFSAERPKGSFSTLEIQRTEQGDSAMYLCASRPDRDYGYTFGSGTRLTVV.

The V and J genes are TRBV24-1 and TRBJ2-5, with D possibly TRBD2 on 6 matching bases. CDR1 and CDR2 from the germline V gene are KGHDR and SFDVKD. This CDR3 has 13 amino acids. The germline V and J ends were trimmed by 1 base and 4 bases, with 6 bases remaining between them. Here the CDR3 reads CATSDFGGETQYF. For the CDR3, the DNA is TGTGCCACCAGTGATTTCGGGGGAGAGACCCAGTACTTC.

The chain recombines TRBV28 with TRBJ1-1; 7 bases match TRBD1. Germline V CDR1 and CDR2: MDHEN, SYDVKM. The V and J ends lost 6 bases and 2 bases, in that order; junction bases with no gene match: 9. CDR3 length equals 15 residues. DNA for the CDR3: TGTGCCAGCAGCCCAGGGGGGAAGGCTAACACTGAAGCTTTCTTT. It encodes CASSPGGKANTEAFF.

The chain is built from TRBV6-6 and TRBJ2-2; no clear D gene. V lost 2 bases and J lost 7, with 5 bases in between. Germline V gene lookup returns CDR1 MNHNY and CDR2 SVGAGI (reference sequence). This CDR3 has 12 amino acids. CDR3 region: CASSYPGGELFF. CDR3 nucleotides: TGTGCCAGCAGTTACCCCGGCGGGGAGCTGTTTTTT.

The chain combines TRBV27 with TRBJ2-7; TRBD2 matches 11 bases. Per germline, CDR1 MNHEY and CDR2 SMNVEV (reference sequence). Trimming took 6 bases from V and 7 from J; bases not matched to a gene: 14. The CDR3 loop spans 16 amino acids. The CDR3 sequence is CASRDQGLAAREEQYF. CDR3 DNA sequence: TGTGCCAGCAGAGACCAGGGACTAGCGGCCAGGGAGGAGCAGTACTTC.

In nucleotides, the CDR3 is TGCGCCAGCAGCCAAAAAAATCCCACAGATAACTATGGCTACACCTTC. It specifies CASSQKNPTDNYGYTF. This rearrangement joins TRBV4-1 to TRBJ1-2; unclear D gene. Per the germline V gene, CDR1 is MGHRA and CDR2 is YSYEKL. Trimming removed 2 bases from V and 1 base from J, with 14 bases in between. This CDR3 spans 16 amino acids.

The chain is built from TRBV3-1 (or the pseudogene TRBV3-2) and TRBJ1-2, with D possibly TRBD1 on 6 matching bases. The CDR3 spans 14 residues. V dropped 2 bases and J dropped 4 bases, with 11 bases sitting between them. Germline-derived CDR1 and CDR2 are LGHDT and YNNKEL (reference sequence). The CDR3 DNA reads TGTGCCAGCAGCCAACAGGGGTCCTCCTATGGCTACACCTTC. It is translated as CASSQQGSSYGYTF.

The rearrangement uses TRBV5-4 and TRBJ2-7; 9 nucleotides agree with TRBD1. J lost 3 bases, V lost 4 bases, and 5 bases had no gene match. This CDR3 comprises 14 residues. Germline CDR1 reads SGHNT; CDR2 reads YYREEE (reference sequence). CDR3 coding DNA: TGTGCCAGCAGCCCTTGGGACAGGGTCTACGAGCAGTACTTC. It encodes CASSPWDRVYEQYF.